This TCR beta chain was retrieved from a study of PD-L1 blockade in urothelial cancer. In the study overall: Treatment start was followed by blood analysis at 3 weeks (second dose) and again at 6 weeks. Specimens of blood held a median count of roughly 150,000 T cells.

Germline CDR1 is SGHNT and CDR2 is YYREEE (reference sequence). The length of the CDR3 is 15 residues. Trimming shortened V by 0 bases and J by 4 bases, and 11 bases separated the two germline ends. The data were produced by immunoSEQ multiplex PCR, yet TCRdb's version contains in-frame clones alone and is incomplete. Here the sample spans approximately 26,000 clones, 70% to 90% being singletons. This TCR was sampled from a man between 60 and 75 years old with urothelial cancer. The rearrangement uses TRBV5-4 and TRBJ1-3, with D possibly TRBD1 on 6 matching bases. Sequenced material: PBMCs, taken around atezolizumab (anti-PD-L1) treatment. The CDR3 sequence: CASSLGRGSGNTIYF. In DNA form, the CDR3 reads TGTGCCAGCAGCTTGGGCAGGGGATCCGGAAACACCATATATTTT. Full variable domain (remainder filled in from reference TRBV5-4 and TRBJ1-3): ETGVTQSPTHLIKTRGQQVTLRCSSQSGHNTVSWYQQALGQGPQFIFQYYREEENGRGNFPPRFSGLQFPNYSSELNVNALELDDSALYLCASSLGRGSGNTIYFGEGSWLTVV.